The entry that follows covers one TCR beta chain sequence. The data originate from a study of technical replicates of blood from several donors. Some clones are missing from TCRdb's copy, which holds only in-frame ones; the method was immunoSEQ multiplex PCR. The table includes tens of thousands of clones, 94% detected once. The sample was T cells isolated from PBMCs. The receptor comes from a human donor in good health.

This CDR3 is CASSYGGPPYNEQFF. In nucleotides, the CDR3 is TGTGCCAGCAGTTACGGCGGGCCTCCCTACAATGAGCAGTTCTTC. The rearrangement links TRBV6-5 to TRBJ2-1; maybe TRBD2 (5 bases). V was cut by 2 bases and J by 2 bases, with 10 bases left in between. The CDR3 has 15 amino acids. Germline lookup yields CDR1 MNHEY and CDR2 SVGAGI.